This paragraph reports one T cell receptor beta chain. Its antigen is still unknown. The donors were in the roughly 120-subject validation cohort, distinct from the approximately 610-subject first cohort. Method: immunoSEQ multiplex PCR; TCRdb's copy keeps in-frame clones and lacks some. The table lists around 300,000 clones, 70% to 90% of them singletons, with roughly 1% in the top ten. The sample is drawn from a study of cytomegalovirus exposure and HLA in healthy donors. Study-level information: The same platform used for the 600 to 750 first-cohort repertoires was also used for the 120 validation repertoires, as a later analysis reported. General study findings and limits: CMV antigen specificity was confirmed in vitro for a few CMV-associated chains.

This CDR3 spans 14 amino acids. V shed 3 bases and J shed 3 bases, with 13 bases lying between them. Germline V lookup: CDR1 SGDLS, CDR2 YYNGEE. The source of this sequence is a woman aged 18-29 years in good health and CMV-seronegative. The V call is TRBV9, the J call TRBJ2-7; maybe TRBD1 (6 bases). Sequenced: PBMCs. The CDR3 DNA reads TGTGCCAGCAGCGACCGGGACATTGACTACGAGCAGTACTTC. This gives the protein CASSDRDIDYEQYF.